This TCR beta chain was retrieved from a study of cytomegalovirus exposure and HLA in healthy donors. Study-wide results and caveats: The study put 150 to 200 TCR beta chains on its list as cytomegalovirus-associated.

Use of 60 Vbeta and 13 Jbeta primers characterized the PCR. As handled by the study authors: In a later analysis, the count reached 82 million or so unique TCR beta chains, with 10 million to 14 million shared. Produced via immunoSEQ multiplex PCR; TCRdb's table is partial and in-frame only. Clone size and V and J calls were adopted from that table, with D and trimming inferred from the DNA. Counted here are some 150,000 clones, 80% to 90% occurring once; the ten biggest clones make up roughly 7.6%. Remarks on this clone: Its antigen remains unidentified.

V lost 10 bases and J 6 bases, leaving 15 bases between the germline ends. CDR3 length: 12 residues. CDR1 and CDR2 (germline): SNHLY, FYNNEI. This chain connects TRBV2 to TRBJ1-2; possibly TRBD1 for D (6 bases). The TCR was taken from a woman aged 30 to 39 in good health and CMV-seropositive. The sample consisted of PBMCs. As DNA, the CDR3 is TGTGCCACCCGGACAGTTTTTAATGGCTACACCTTC. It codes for CATRTVFNGYTF. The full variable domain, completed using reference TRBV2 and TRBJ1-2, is EPEVTQTPSHQVTQMGQEVILRCVPISNHLYFYWYRQILGQKVEFLVSFYNNEISEKSEIFDDQFSVERPDGSNFTLKIRSTKLEDSAMYFCATRTVFNGYTFGSGTRLTVV.